Listed below are T cell receptor beta chains from one sample, sequenced in a study of regulatory T cells in long-lasting Graves disease. TCRdb itself ran the multiplex PCR reads through MiXCR, one entry per CDR3 protein. This table has 350,000 to 500,000 distinct CDR3 sequences, approximately 15% appearing once. The sample also formed part of further work on T cells in Graves' hyperthyroidism and ophthalmopathy.

Sequences were derived from peripheral blood mononuclear cells (PBMCs), sampled at new diagnosis, from a patient treated with antithyroid drugs. These receptors were collected from a woman in her 50s with Graves disease. CDR3s include the opening cysteine and the closing phenylalanine or tryptophan. Fields, in order: D gene, clone size, J gene, V gene, CDR3 protein, CDR3 DNA. A D gene is named only where the DNA matches it firmly. Rows give clone size only sometimes, using once, few, many, or a class for an expanded clone.

TRBD2,many,TRBJ2-7,TRBV6-1,CASSQTSGRYEQYF,TGTGCCAGCAGCCAGACTAGCGGGAGGTACGAGCAGTACTTC
.,many,TRBJ1-1,TRBV5-6,CASSSLDRKMNTEAFF,TGTGCCAGCAGCTCGCTGGACAGAAAGATGAACACTGAAGCTTTCTTT
TRBD1,.,TRBJ1-5,TRBV30,CAWSRTGWRQPQHF,TGTGCCTGGAGTCGGACAGGGTGGAGGCAGCCCCAGCATTTT
.,few,TRBJ2-5,TRBV5-5,CASNGGAQETQYF,TGCGCCAGTAATGGCGGGGCCCAAGAGACCCAGTACTTC
TRBD1,.,TRBJ2-2,TRBV5-5,CASSLSGTGDTGELFF,TGTGCCAGCAGCTTGTCCGGGACAGGGGACACCGGGGAGCTGTTTTTT
.,few,TRBJ1-1,TRBV9,CASSVKEGHTEAFF,TGTGCCAGCAGCGTAAAGGAAGGTCACACTGAAGCTTTCTTT
TRBD1,many,TRBJ1-5,TRBV6-1,CASRTPGQGSNQPQHF,TGTGCCAGCAGGACTCCGGGACAGGGGAGCAATCAGCCCCAGCATTTT
.,.,TRBJ2-7,TRBV9,CASSARAFSYEQYF,TGTGCCAGCAGCGCGCGGGCCTTCTCCTACGAGCAGTACTTC
TRBD2,few,TRBJ2-5,TRBV9,CASSSRGVAGHQETQYF,TGTGCCAGCAGCTCCCGGGGGGTAGCGGGACATCAAGAGACCCAGTACTTC
.,.,TRBJ2-3,TRBV10-3,CAISEGQGLVTDTQYF,TGTGCCATCAGTGAGGGGCAGGGGCTAGTCACAGATACGCAGTATTTT
.,.,TRBJ1-5,TRBV20-1,CSATPYRVPNQPQHF,TGCAGTGCTACCCCTTACAGGGTCCCTAATCAGCCCCAGCATTTT
.,many,TRBJ1-2,TRBV3-1,CASSQGQAGGYTF,TGTGCCAGCAGCCAAGGGCAGGCGGGGGGCTACACCTTC
.,many,TRBJ1-5,TRBV28,CASSSRTLSGFISNQPQHF,TGTGCCAGCAGTTCCAGGACACTTTCGGGCTTTATAAGCAATCAGCCCCAGCATTTT
TRBD1,many,TRBJ2-7,TRBV5-1,CASSFGQGEYEQYF,TGTGCCAGCAGCTTCGGACAGGGCGAATACGAGCAGTACTTC
.,many,TRBJ2-3,TRBV6-2/TRBV6-3,CASSYGATNTDTQYF,TGTGCCAGCAGTTACGGGGCCACGAACACAGATACGCAGTATTTT
.,many,TRBJ1-2,TRBV6-5,CASSYGGNYGYTF,TGTGCCAGCAGTTACGGGGGGAACTATGGCTACACCTTC
TRBD1,many,TRBJ2-7,TRBV10-3,CAISGEQGYVVEQYF,TGTGCCATCAGTGGGGAACAGGGGTATGTTGTTGAGCAGTACTTC
.,.,TRBJ2-7,TRBV27,CASASSLAGEAYEQYF,TGTGCCAGCGCCAGCAGCTTGGCCGGGGAAGCCTACGAGCAGTACTTC
.,many,TRBJ1-5,TRBV28,CASSLLSVYSNQPQHF,TGTGCCAGCAGTTTATTATCGGTGTATAGCAATCAGCCCCAGCATTTT
TRBD2,.,TRBJ2-7,TRBV6-2/TRBV6-3,CASSPGLAGLTYF,TGTGCCAGCAGTCCGGGACTAGCGGGCTTAACGTACTTC
TRBD2,many,TRBJ2-3,TRBV20-1,CSARVAGGPGTDTQYF,TGCAGTGCTAGAGTTGCGGGAGGGCCAGGCACAGATACGCAGTATTTT
.,many,TRBJ2-2,TRBV10-3,CAISDPTNTGELFF,TGTGCCATCAGTGACCCAACGAACACCGGGGAGCTGTTTTTT
TRBD1,many,TRBJ2-7,TRBV9,CASSVGRGFDEQYF,TGTGCCAGCAGCGTGGGCAGGGGGTTCGACGAGCAGTACTTC
.,.,TRBJ1-1,TRBV30,CAWSSGGLDTEAFF,TGTGCCTGGAGTTCTGGGGGCTTGGACACTGAAGCTTTCTTT
.,many,TRBJ2-1,TRBV18,CASSPRTSNEQFF,TGTGCCAGCTCACCACGCACGTCAAATGAGCAGTTCTTC
TRBD1,many,TRBJ2-7,TRBV28,CASRSSVGQGTHEQYF,TGTGCCAGCAGATCGTCCGTCGGACAGGGTACCCACGAGCAGTACTTC
TRBD1,many,TRBJ1-5,TRBV24-1,CATSDPGQGDQPQHF,TGTGCCACCAGTGACCCCGGACAGGGGGATCAGCCCCAGCATTTT
TRBD2,many,TRBJ2-1,TRBV28,CASSFSAGGSSYNEQFF,TGTGCCAGCAGTTTTTCAGCGGGGGGGAGCTCCTACAATGAGCAGTTCTTC
TRBD2,many,TRBJ2-3,TRBV5-1,CASSFLAGGPDTQYF,TGCGCCAGCAGCTTCCTAGCGGGAGGGCCAGATACGCAGTATTTT
.,.,TRBJ1-4,TRBV18,CASSPMTGGPEKLFF,TGTGCCAGCTCGCCGATGACGGGAGGCCCTGAAAAACTGTTTTTT